The clone carrying this TCR beta chain was seen many times. What it binds is not known. The donors, all healthy, were Caucasians living in Russia, aged about 6 to 90. Using a J-beta primer mix together with a sample-barcoded 5' primer, a second PCR was run for about 7 to 12 cycles. Tags on each cDNA molecule came from a template-switch adaptor with 12 random nucleotides. TCRdb processed the 5' RACE reads anew with MiXCR; each CDR3 protein has one entry. The sample lists 1.5 million to 2 million distinct CDR3 sequences, roughly 27% seen once, with approximately 7.7% in the top ten. The CDR3 contains 13 residues. With 4 bases removed from V and 6 bases from J, the gap between germline ends came to 13 bases. The germline V gene has CDR1 SGHVS and CDR2 FNYEAQ. This record comes from a study of blood T cells in healthy people across ages. Points from the study as a whole: Leaving the PBMCs unsorted stopped any conclusive comparison of naive versus antigen-experienced cells. Per-million-T-cell TCR beta diversity fell roughly linearly with age.

Sequencing used blood. The chain carries TRBV7-6 and TRBJ2-7, with D perhaps matching TRBD1 (6 bases). This receptor was identified in a woman aged 25 to 39 in good health. CDR3 residues: CASSSQGFGEQYF. DNA of the CDR3: TGTGCCAGCAGCTCCCAGGGGTTCGGCGAGCAGTACTTC.